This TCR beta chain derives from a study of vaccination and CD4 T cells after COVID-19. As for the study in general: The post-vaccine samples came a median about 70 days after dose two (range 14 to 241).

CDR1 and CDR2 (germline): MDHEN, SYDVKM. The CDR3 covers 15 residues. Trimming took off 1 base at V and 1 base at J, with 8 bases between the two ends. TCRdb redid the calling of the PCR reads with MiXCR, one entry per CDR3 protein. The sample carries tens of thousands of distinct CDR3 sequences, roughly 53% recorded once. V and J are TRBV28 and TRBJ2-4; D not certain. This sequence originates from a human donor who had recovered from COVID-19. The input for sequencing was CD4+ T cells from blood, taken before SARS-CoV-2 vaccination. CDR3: CASSLSNPAKNIQYF. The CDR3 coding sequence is TGTGCCAGCAGTTTATCAAACCCGGCCAAAAACATTCAGTACTTC.